The following is a TCR beta chain sequence with its context. Original processing notes: Cell counts per sample came from amplifying reference gene primers. The table came from immunoSEQ multiplex PCR; TCRdb's copy has only in-frame clones and leaves some out. V and J calls and clone size come straight from that table; D and trimming were deduced from the DNA. The data show 180,000 or so clones, roughly 82% seen once. The data derive from a study of blood T cell repertoires in COVID-19. Across the whole study: Collection of acute and convalescent COVID-19 samples took place in the United States, Italy and Spain. T cells, B-cell-depleted T cells, or PBMCs provided the cDNA or gDNA that served as material.

The CDR3 covers 13 residues. Germline CDR1 is LNHDA and CDR2 is SQIVND (reference sequence). Deletions cut 7 bases from V and 4 bases from J, with 13 bases between. The chain employs TRBV19 and TRBJ1-2; the D gene is possibly TRBD1 (5 bases). The clonotype comes from a woman in her sixties or seventies with acute or convalescent COVID-19. What was sequenced was peripheral blood. The DNA for the CDR3 is TGTGCCAGTAACCCCCAGGGCGGCTATGGCTACACCTTC. It encodes CASNPQGGYGYTF.